A single sample is the source of the 20 T cell receptor beta chains below, sequenced in a study of cytomegalovirus exposure and HLA in healthy donors. The PCR contained 60 Vbeta and 13 Jbeta primers. The protocol was immunoSEQ multiplex PCR, while the TCRdb copy is restricted to in-frame clones and leaves out a portion. The data show under 150,000 clones, 70% to 80% seen once. Sequenced input: PBMCs. The receptor source for this set is a male donor in good health and CMV-seronegative.

The chain employs TRBV5-8 and TRBJ2-2; D gene ambiguous. The length of the CDR3 is 14 residues. The V end was cut by 0 bases, the J end by 10 bases, with 13 bases between. Germline-derived CDR1 and CDR2 are SGHTS and YDEGEE. CDR3 region: CASSLAPGQKELFF. The DNA for the CDR3 is TGTGCCAGCAGCTTGGCCCCTGGGCAGAAGGAGCTGTTTTTT. Filled out from reference TRBV5-8 and TRBJ2-2, the complete variable domain reads EAGVTQSPTHLIKTRGQQATLRCSPISGHTSVYWYQQALGLGLQFLLWYDEGEERNRGNFPPRFSGRQFPNYSSELNVNALELEDSALYLCASSLAPGQKELFFGEGSRLTVL.

The rearrangement links TRBV4-1 to TRBJ2-1, with D possibly TRBD2 on 5 matching bases. Between the trimmed V and J ends, which lost 4 bases and 0 bases, there was a span of 10 bases. Germline CDR1 is MGHRA and CDR2 is YSYEKL. The CDR3 totals 15 residues. Here the CDR3 reads CASSLGGLSYNEQFF. As DNA, the CDR3 is TGCGCCAGCAGCCTTGGTGGACTCTCCTACAATGAGCAGTTCTTC.

V is TRBV11-2 and J is TRBJ2-1; 7 bases map to TRBD1. The CDR3 contains 15 residues. With 5 bases clipped from V and 5 bases from J, the junction kept 9 bases outside the gene matches. Germline V gene sequence: CDR1 SGHAT, CDR2 FQNNGV. CDR3: CASSEGSGTDNEQFF. Written as DNA, the CDR3 is TGTGCCAGCAGCGAAGGATCCGGGACAGACAATGAGCAGTTCTTC.

There are a few counts of this clone. The CDR3 loop is CASSQTDRLYTEAFF. CDR3 coding DNA: TGCGCCAGCAGCCAAACGGACAGGTTGTATACTGAAGCTTTCTTT. V is TRBV4-3 and J is TRBJ1-1, with 7 nucleotides matching TRBD1. Per germline, CDR1 LGHNA and CDR2 YSLEER. The CDR3 contains 15 residues. The junction had 8 bases not matched to a gene; V was cut back by 2 bases and J by 5 bases.

This sequence joins TRBV11-3 and TRBJ2-5; weak D call: TRBD2 (6 bases). The end of the DNA aligns better with TRBJ2-7, so the J call may be wrong. The CDR3 has 14 residues. Germline assignment: CDR1 SGHNT and CDR2 YENEEA. The CDR3 DNA reads TGTGCCAGCAGCTTAGACGGGGGAAGCTACGAGCAGTACTTC. This codes for CASSLDGGSYEQYF.

This clone has a handful of counts. The rearrangement links TRBV7-7 to TRBJ2-5; tentative D call: TRBD2 (6 bases). Per the germline V gene, CDR1 is SSHAT and CDR2 is FNYEAQ (reference sequence). With 1 base removed from V and 7 bases from J, the gap between germline ends came to 10 bases. This CDR3 spans 13 amino acids. In DNA form, the CDR3 reads TGTGCCAGCAGCTTAGAGGAGCGGGCGACCCAGTACTTC. This codes for CASSLEERATQYF.

V usage is TRBV4-1 and J usage is TRBJ1-2; TRBD1 might be the D (5 bases). The CDR3 is made up of 20 amino acids. Trimming pared 1 base from V and 4 bases from J, leaving 28 bases between. Germline V CDR1 and CDR2: MGHRA, YSYEKL. The chain's CDR3 is CASSQVPERGRAISLYGYTF. The CDR3 coding sequence is TGCGCCAGCAGCCAAGTCCCAGAGCGGGGACGAGCGATCAGTCTCTATGGCTACACCTTC.

This clone has just a few counts. Mismatch with germline at one junction end may stem from a read error. This sequence joins TRBV12-5 and TRBJ2-2; D might be TRBD2 (7 bases). Germline assignment: CDR1 LGHNT and CDR2 FRNRAP. CDR3 size: 15 residues. The CDR3 DNA reads TGTGCTAGTGGCTTGGAGGGGGGGTGGACCGGGGAGCTGTTTTTT. Translation: CASGLEGGWTGELFF.

Only a few counts were recorded for this clone. The rearrangement joins TRBV27 to TRBJ1-1; D possibly corresponds to TRBD1 (5 bases). Looked up from germline, CDR1 is MNHEY and CDR2 is SMNVEV (reference sequence). The CDR3 sequence is 13 residues long. V gave up 6 bases and J gave up 3 bases, with 11 bases separating them. CDR3 in DNA: TGTGCCAGCAGGTTCGGGGGGTACACTGAAGCTTTCTTT. Translating gives CASRFGGYTEAFF.

The chain is built from TRBV5-8 and TRBJ1-3; D not resolved. CDR3 length: 14 amino acids. Germline assignment: CDR1 SGHTS and CDR2 YDEGEE. The V gene lost 0 bases and the J gene lost 3 bases, with 7 bases spanning the gap. In nucleotides, the CDR3 is TGTGCCAGCAGCTTGGGGAGTTTTGGAAACACCATATATTTT. Amino acids: CASSLGSFGNTIYF.

The chain has TRBV5-8 and TRBJ2-3; tentative D call: TRBD1 (5 bases). Germline assignment: CDR1 SGHTS and CDR2 YDEGEE. Deletions cut 0 bases from V and 7 bases from J, with 12 bases between. The CDR3 loop spans 14 amino acids. CDR3 DNA sequence: TGTGCCAGCAGCTTGGGGGGCGCCCCGTATACGCAGTATTTT. Protein product: CASSLGGAPYTQYF.

This chain's CDR3 is CASSLDSTAMGETQYF. The CDR3 DNA reads TGTGCCAGCAGCTTGGACTCGACGGCAATGGGGGAGACCCAGTACTTC. The genes are TRBV4-2 and TRBJ2-5; maybe TRBD2 (5 bases). CDR3 length equals 16 residues. V was pared by 5 bases and J by 5 bases, with 21 bases between. Germline V gene sequence: CDR1 LGHNA, CDR2 YNFKEQ.

V and J are TRBV6-1 and TRBJ1-1; D remains unclear. V was pared by 5 bases and J by 5 bases, with 18 bases between. The germline CDR1 and CDR2 sequences are MNHNS and SASEGT. This CDR3 contains 15 residues. CDR3 region: CASSLRVPGATEAFF. The DNA for the CDR3 is TGTGCCAGCAGTCTAAGGGTCCCGGGAGCTACTGAAGCTTTCTTT.

This clone was counted between two and nine times. The chain links TRBV4-3 to TRBJ1-1; 8 positions agree with TRBD1. The CDR3 has 15 amino acids. Germline V gives CDR1 LGHNA, CDR2 YSLEER. J lost 7 bases, V lost 1 base, and 8 bases had no gene match. CDR3 bases: TGCGCCAGCAGCCAAGGTTGGGACAGGCCCCTTGAAGCTTTCTTT. This gives the protein CASSQGWDRPLEAFF.

The rearrangement uses TRBV7-2 and TRBJ2-5; D ambiguous. Trimming pared 4 bases from V and 5 bases from J, leaving 14 bases between. Per germline, CDR1 SGHTA and CDR2 FQGNSA. CDR3 size: 14 residues. CDR3 DNA: TGTGCCAGCAGCTCATACCCGGTGAGGGAGACCCAGTACTTC. Translating gives CASSSYPVRETQYF.

The rearrangement uses TRBV7-3 and TRBJ2-5, with D perhaps TRBD1 (6 bases). Trimming took 5 bases from V and 5 from J, leaving 18 bases between them. The CDR3 loop spans 15 amino acids. Germline CDR1 and CDR2: SGHTA and FQGTGA. DNA of the CDR3: TGTGCCAGCAGCGCTGGGGGCAGAATAGTGGAGACCCAGTACTTC. This gives the protein CASSAGGRIVETQYF.

CDR3 amino acids: CASSQEVTVSGNTIYF. The CDR3 DNA reads as TGCGCCAGCAGCCAAGAGGTCACAGTCTCTGGAAACACCATATATTTT. V gene TRBV4-3 combines with J gene TRBJ1-3, with D unresolved. Germline-derived CDR1 and CDR2 are LGHNA and YSLEER. The CDR3 loop spans 16 amino acids. Trimming removed 0 bases at V and 0 bases at J, with 9 bases between.

This clone was picked up a small number of times. The chain has TRBV5-1 and TRBJ1-4, with TRBD1 matching 11 bases. CDR1 and CDR2 from the germline V gene are SGHRS and YFSETQ. J lost 7 bases, V lost 3 bases, and 2 bases had no gene match. This CDR3 region has 14 residues. In DNA form, the CDR3 reads TGCGCCAGCAGCTCCGGGACAGGGGGTGAAAAACTGTTTTTT. This sequence encodes CASSSGTGGEKLFF.

The chain uses TRBV5-1 and TRBJ1-6; 7 bases map to TRBD1. J gave up 4 bases and V 3 bases, and 7 bases lay outside the gene matches. This CDR3 is built from 16 residues. Germline V gene lookup returns CDR1 SGHRS and CDR2 YFSETQ. The CDR3 is CASSSRGNVYNSPLHF. The CDR3 nucleotides read TGCGCCAGCAGCTCCAGGGGGAACGTTTATAATTCACCCCTCCACTTT.

The rearrangement uses TRBV6-6 and TRBJ2-7; 7 positions agree with TRBD2. The CDR3 loop spans 16 amino acids. Germline CDR1 reads MNHNY; CDR2 reads SVGAGI (reference sequence). V shed 0 bases and J 1 base; nucleotides not matched to a gene: 6. CDR3 nucleotide sequence: TGTGCCAGCAGTTACTCGGCGGGGGATCGATCCTACGAGCAGTACTTC. It yields the protein CASSYSAGDRSYEQYF.